Listed below are T cell receptor beta chains from one sample, sequenced in a study of cytomegalovirus exposure and HLA in healthy donors. Profiling relied on immunoSEQ multiplex PCR, and the TCRdb table lists in-frame clones only, not all of them. This table holds roughly 200,000 clones, around 80% found once. Sequencing was done on a sample of PBMCs. Receptor source: a man aged 25 to 40 in good health and CMV-seronegative. CDR3s include the opening cysteine and the closing phenylalanine or tryptophan. A D gene is named only where the DNA matches it firmly. Rows give clone size only sometimes, using once, few, many, or a class for an expanded clone.

CASSFLAGGKDNEQFF	TGCGCCAGCAGCTTTTTAGCGGGAGGTAAGGACAATGAGCAGTTCTTC	TRBV5-1	TRBD2	NA	TRBJ2-1
CASSGQGYEQYF	TGTGCCAGCAGTGGACAGGGCTACGAGCAGTACTTC	TRBV9	TRBD1	NA	TRBJ2-7
CASSQVLRQPYEQYF	TGCGCCAGCAGCCAAGTCCTGAGACAACCCTACGAGCAGTACTTC	TRBV4-1	NA	NA	TRBJ2-7
CASSLELAGAYNEQFF	TGTGCCAGCAGCTTGGAACTAGCGGGGGCCTACAATGAGCAGTTCTTC	TRBV5-4	TRBD2	NA	TRBJ2-1
CASSRNGKTGTASTDTQYF	TGCGCCAGCAGCCGGAATGGGAAGACCGGGACAGCTAGCACAGATACGCAGTATTTT	TRBV5-1	TRBD1	few	TRBJ2-3
CSVEKGRTEDFF	TGCAGCGTTGAAAAAGGGAGAACTGAAGATTTCTTT	TRBV29-1	NA	once	TRBJ1-1
CASSPYYEQYF	TGTGCCAGCAGCCCTTACTACGAGCAGTACTTC	TRBV2	NA	NA	TRBJ2-7
CASSRGQGALDEQYF	TGCGCCAGCAGCCGGGGACAGGGGGCGTTGGACGAGCAGTACTTC	TRBV5-1	TRBD1	NA	TRBJ2-7
CASSQGVALEQAFF	TGTGCCAGCAGCCAAGGAGTTGCGCTAGAGCAAGCTTTCTTT	TRBV4-2	NA	NA	TRBJ1-1
CASSMWREVAEQYF	TGTGCCAGTAGTATGTGGCGGGAGGTGGCCGAGCAGTACTTC	TRBV19	TRBD2	NA	TRBJ2-7
CASSQEGPQALDTGELFF	TGTGCCAGCAGCCAAGAGGGGCCTCAGGCATTGGACACCGGGGAGCTGTTTTTT	TRBV4-2	NA	NA	TRBJ2-2
CASSQGHSAPGQPQHF	TGCGCCAGCAGCCAAGGCCACAGCGCCCCGGGGCAGCCCCAGCATTTT	TRBV4-1	NA	NA	TRBJ1-5
CASSGQGAGNTEAFF	TGTGCCAGCAGCGGACAGGGGGCCGGGAACACTGAAGCTTTCTTT	TRBV4-2	TRBD1	NA	TRBJ1-1
CASSRTSGRETQYF	TGTGCCAGCAGCCGGACTAGCGGGAGGGAGACCCAGTACTTC	TRBV14	TRBD2	NA	TRBJ2-5
CASSVAAGGTEAFF	TGTGCCAGCAGCGTAGCGGCAGGGGGAACTGAAGCTTTCTTT	TRBV9	TRBD1	NA	TRBJ1-1
CASSFRGLIETQYF	TGTGCCAGCAGTTTTAGGGGGCTTATTGAGACCCAGTACTTC	TRBV28	TRBD1	NA	TRBJ2-5
CASSSALRGNYAEAFF	TGCGCCAGCAGTTCCGCACTGCGGGGAAATTACGCTGAAGCTTTCTTT	TRBV5-1	NA	NA	TRBJ1-1
CASSLGGGAINEKLFF	TGTGCCAGCAGCTTAGGAGGGGGGGCCATTAATGAAAAACTGTTTTTT	TRBV11-2	NA	NA	TRBJ1-4
CAWRGRGRNNEQFF	TGTGCCTGGAGAGGTCGGGGGAGAAACAATGAGCAGTTCTTC	TRBV30	NA	NA	TRBJ2-1
CASSEQPLAGVIYEQYF	TGTGCCAGCAGTGAACAACCCCTAGCGGGAGTGATCTACGAGCAGTACTTC	TRBV6-1	TRBD2	once	TRBJ2-7
CASSDRTGHYEKLFF	TGTGCCAGCAGTGATAGGACAGGTCATTATGAAAAACTGTTTTTT	TRBV25-1	TRBD1	few	TRBJ1-4
CSAGTGYSGNTIYF	TGCAGCGCAGGGACAGGATACTCTGGAAACACCATATATTTT	TRBV29-1	TRBD1	NA	TRBJ1-3
CASSGTSGTYEQYF	TGTGCCAGTAGTGGAACTAGCGGGACCTACGAGCAGTACTTC	TRBV19	TRBD2	NA	TRBJ2-7
CASSPQPDRATNEKLFF	TGTGCCAGCAGCCCACAACCAGATCGGGCAACTAATGAAAAACTGTTTTTT	TRBV9	NA	NA	TRBJ1-4